Following are 3 T cell receptor beta chains from one sample sequenced in a study of cytomegalovirus exposure and HLA in healthy donors. Use of 60 Vbeta and 13 Jbeta primers characterized the PCR. Clones were sequenced by immunoSEQ multiplex PCR, and TCRdb holds only the in-frame ones, with some missing. The data show nearly 110,000 clones, 70% to 85% seen once. The specimen sequenced was PBMCs. These receptors originate from a boy aged 5-17 years in good health and CMV-seronegative.

The chain couples TRBV18 to TRBJ1-1; 9 bases map to TRBD1. The J segment lost 3 bases and the V segment lost 3 bases, leaving 5 bases of the junction unmatched. Germline V gives CDR1 KGHSH, CDR2 LQKENI. The CDR3 runs 15 residues. CDR3 bases: TGTGCCAGCTCACCGTCGGGACAGGGAGACACTGAAGCTTTCTTT. This sequence encodes CASSPSGQGDTEAFF.

The chain carries TRBV6-5 and TRBJ1-2, with 7 bases identical to TRBD1. Germline V lookup: CDR1 MNHEY, CDR2 SVGAGI. The junction had 5 bases not matched to a gene; V was cut back by 2 bases and J by 2 bases. There are 15 residues in the CDR3. As DNA, the CDR3 is TGTGCCAGCAGTTACCGGGGACAGAAGAACTATGGCTACACCTTC. It specifies CASSYRGQKNYGYTF.

This rearrangement joins TRBV5-1 to TRBJ2-7, with a possible D match to TRBD2 (6 bases). The CDR3 is made up of 16 amino acids. Germline V gives CDR1 SGHRS, CDR2 YFSETQ. V was cut by 4 bases and J by 2 bases, with 19 bases left in between. The CDR3 is CASSPSTAGPAYEQYF. In nucleotides, the CDR3 is TGCGCCAGCAGCCCGTCGACGGCGGGACCCGCCTACGAGCAGTACTTC.